The source of this T cell receptor beta chain is a study of cytomegalovirus exposure and HLA in healthy donors. Study-wide context: Caucasian-associated ancestry cluster membership applied to about four fifths of a few hundred genotyped donors. Study results and limitations: Later on, an analysis showed TCR association rates differing by HLA locus, with DRB1 the most and HLA-C the fewest.

The V gene's germline CDR1 is SNHLY and CDR2 FYNNEI. The CDR3 length is 15 residues. J gave up 2 bases and V 0 bases, and 4 bases lay outside the gene matches. The PCR ran on 60 Vbeta and 13 Jbeta primers. TCRdb's table, derived via immunoSEQ multiplex PCR, lists solely in-frame clones and lacks some. This listing includes 87,000 or so clones. Healthy bone marrow donors made up the donor group. A word on this clone: The antigen remains undetermined.

The sample was PBMCs. The chain employs TRBV2 and TRBJ2-7; 7 positions agree with TRBD2. This receptor was taken from a man aged 45-60 years in good health and CMV-seropositive. CDR3 sequence reads: CASSEAPGLAYEQYF. The CDR3 DNA sequence: TGTGCCAGCAGTGAAGCTCCTGGACTAGCCTACGAGCAGTACTTC.